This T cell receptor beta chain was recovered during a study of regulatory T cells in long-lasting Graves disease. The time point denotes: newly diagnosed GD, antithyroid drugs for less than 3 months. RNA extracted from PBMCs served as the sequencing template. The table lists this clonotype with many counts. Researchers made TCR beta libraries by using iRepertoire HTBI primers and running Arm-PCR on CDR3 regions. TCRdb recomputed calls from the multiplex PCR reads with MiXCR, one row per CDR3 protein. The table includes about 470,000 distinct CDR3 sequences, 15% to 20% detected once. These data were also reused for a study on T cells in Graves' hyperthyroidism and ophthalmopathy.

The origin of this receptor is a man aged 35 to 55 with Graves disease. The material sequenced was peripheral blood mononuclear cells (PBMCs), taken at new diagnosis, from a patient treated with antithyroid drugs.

In DNA, the CDR3 is TGTGCCAGCAAGGTCCTTGGGGCGAACACCGGGGAGCTGTTTTTT. It yields the protein CASKVLGANTGELFF. This chain links TRBV2 with TRBJ2-2, with unresolved D. Trimming pared 7 bases from V and 0 bases from J, leaving 12 bases between. Germline CDR1 is SNHLY and CDR2 is FYNNEI. The CDR3 spans 15 residues.